This TCR beta chain was retrieved from a study of T cell responses to AZD1222 COVID-19 vaccine. Study-wide points: Spike-wide coverage was observed for vaccine-associated CD4 TCRs, with dominant responses at 160-218 and 743-854. Clonal diversity was possibly underestimated, and the donors were mostly white British, with more females.

Regarding this clone: The antigen remains undetermined.

Profiled with immunoSEQ multiplex PCR; TCRdb holds only in-frame clones, not every one. Of about 150,000 clones listed, roughly 90% were seen once; the top ten hold over 4%. The sequence came from an adult who received the AZD1222 COVID-19 vaccine. The sample in question was peripheral blood, obtained 28 days after the second AZD1222 dose.

CDR3 sequence reads: CASSSGQNSGNTIYF. The CDR3 nucleotides are TGTGCCAGCTCGTCGGGACAAAACTCTGGAAACACCATATATTTT. The chain has TRBV18 and TRBJ1-3, with D possibly TRBD1 on 6 matching bases. Germline CDR1 reads KGHSH; CDR2 reads LQKENI. The CDR3 consists of 15 residues. V lost 6 bases and J 0 bases, leaving 12 bases between the germline ends.